This paragraph reports one T cell receptor beta chain. The data are from a study of blood T cell repertoires in COVID-19. V shed 6 bases, J shed 6 bases, and the junction held 12 bases outside the gene matches. Germline V CDR1 and CDR2: MNHEY, SVGAGI. The CDR3 is made up of 15 amino acids. Some clones are missing from TCRdb's copy, which holds only in-frame ones; the method was immunoSEQ multiplex PCR. The sample consists of under 150,000 clones, roughly 84% of them appearing once. The sample consisted of peripheral blood. The chain employs TRBV6-5 and TRBJ2-7; TRBD1 agrees at 9 bases. The TCR sequence derives from a woman in her thirties or forties with acute or convalescent COVID-19. Here the CDR3 DNA reads TGTGCCAGCAGGACTCCGGGACAGGGAAAGGGCGAGCAGTACTTC. This translates into CASRTPGQGKGEQYF.